A selection of T cell receptor beta chains follows, all from one sample in a study of shared clonotypes between healthy human individuals. Profiling relied on immunoSEQ multiplex PCR, and the TCRdb table lists in-frame clones only, not all of them. This table has hundreds of thousands of clones, around 96% appearing once. Sequencing was done on a sample of naive CD8+ T cells sorted from blood. All receptors come from a woman in her 30s in good health. The CDR3 runs from the conserved cysteine through the conserved F or W. D genes are given only for firm matches. Only some rows state a clone size, as once, few, many or a class for expanded clones.

abundance: NA; d_gene: TRBD1; j_gene: TRBJ1-2; v_gene: TRBV19; CDR3aa: CASSIVGDRAGGYTF; CDR3nt: TGTGCCAGTAGTATAGTAGGGGACAGGGCTGGCGGCTACACCTTC
abundance: NA; d_gene: NA; j_gene: TRBJ2-1; v_gene: TRBV4-1; CDR3aa: CASSQDPASGWANEQFF; CDR3nt: TGCGCCAGCAGCCAAGATCCCGCTTCTGGCTGGGCCAATGAGCAGTTCTTC
abundance: NA; d_gene: NA; j_gene: TRBJ1-1; v_gene: TRBV7-6; CDR3aa: CASSLAHGRRNHGAFF; CDR3nt: TGTGCCAGCAGCTTAGCCCATGGTCGGCGCAACCACGGGGCTTTCTTT
abundance: NA; d_gene: TRBD2; j_gene: TRBJ2-1; v_gene: TRBV28; CDR3aa: CASSLFVLAGKSSYNEQFF; CDR3nt: TGTGCCAGCAGTTTGTTCGTTCTAGCGGGCAAGAGCTCCTACAATGAGCAGTTCTTC
abundance: NA; d_gene: NA; j_gene: TRBJ1-5; v_gene: TRBV28; CDR3aa: CASSLARLSNQPQHF; CDR3nt: TGTGCCAGCAGTCTCGCCAGACTAAGCAATCAGCCCCAGCATTTT
abundance: NA; d_gene: TRBD2; j_gene: TRBJ2-2; v_gene: TRBV27; CDR3aa: CASSPLAGGTGELFF; CDR3nt: TGTGCCAGCAGTCCGCTAGCGGGAGGCACCGGGGAGCTGTTTTTT
abundance: NA; d_gene: TRBD1; j_gene: TRBJ1-2; v_gene: TRBV27; CDR3aa: CASSGTTGGNYGYTF; CDR3nt: TGTGCCAGCAGTGGAACGACAGGGGGAAACTATGGCTACACCTTC
abundance: NA; d_gene: NA; j_gene: TRBJ1-5; v_gene: TRBV10-1; CDR3aa: CASSEDGDQPQHF; CDR3nt: TGCGCCAGCAGTGAGGACGGAGATCAGCCCCAGCATTTT
abundance: once; d_gene: TRBD1; j_gene: TRBJ2-3; v_gene: TRBV13; CDR3aa: CASSSKTTGDRSDTQYF; CDR3nt: TGTGCCAGCAGCTCTAAGACGACAGGGGATAGATCAGATACGCAGTATTTT
abundance: once; d_gene: TRBD2; j_gene: TRBJ2-3; v_gene: TRBV30; CDR3aa: CAWSTGLAGLTDTQYF; CDR3nt: TGTGCCTGGAGTACGGGACTAGCGGGGCTCACAGATACGCAGTATTTT
abundance: NA; d_gene: NA; j_gene: TRBJ1-3; v_gene: TRBV5-6; CDR3aa: CASSLSLPDIHSGNTIYF; CDR3nt: TGTGCCAGCAGCTTGTCTCTCCCGGATATTCACTCTGGAAACACCATATATTTT
abundance: NA; d_gene: NA; j_gene: TRBJ1-4; v_gene: TRBV4-2; CDR3aa: CASSLKSQGAEKLFF; CDR3nt: TGTGCCAGCAGCCTAAAATCACAAGGGGCTGAAAAACTGTTTTTT
abundance: NA; d_gene: TRBD1; j_gene: TRBJ2-7; v_gene: TRBV28; CDR3aa: CASSLDRVDEQYF; CDR3nt: TGTGCCAGCAGTTTAGACAGGGTAGACGAGCAGTACTTC
abundance: NA; d_gene: TRBD2; j_gene: TRBJ2-5; v_gene: TRBV6-6; CDR3aa: CASSRRDYGETQYF; CDR3nt: TGTGCCAGCAGCCGGCGGGACTATGGAGAGACCCAGTACTTC
abundance: NA; d_gene: TRBD2; j_gene: TRBJ2-3; v_gene: TRBV5-8; CDR3aa: CASSLGLAGTSTDTQYF; CDR3nt: TGTGCCAGCAGCTTGGGGCTAGCGGGCACTAGCACAGATACGCAGTATTTT
abundance: NA; d_gene: NA; j_gene: TRBJ2-7; v_gene: TRBV28; CDR3aa: CASSFNHEQYF; CDR3nt: TGTGCCAGCAGTTTTAACCACGAGCAGTACTTC
abundance: NA; d_gene: NA; j_gene: TRBJ2-5; v_gene: TRBV2; CDR3aa: CASSEEGRRRSATQYF; CDR3nt: TGTGCCAGCAGTGAAGAAGGTAGAAGGAGGTCGGCGACCCAGTACTTC
abundance: NA; d_gene: NA; j_gene: TRBJ2-2; v_gene: TRBV5-1; CDR3aa: CASSPGQGPNTGELFF; CDR3nt: TGCGCCAGCAGCCCGGGGCAGGGACCGAACACCGGGGAGCTGTTTTTT
abundance: NA; d_gene: TRBD2; j_gene: TRBJ2-7; v_gene: TRBV27; CDR3aa: CASRDLAGVYEQYF; CDR3nt: TGTGCCAGCAGAGATTTAGCGGGAGTTTACGAGCAGTACTTC
abundance: NA; d_gene: NA; j_gene: TRBJ1-2; v_gene: TRBV12-2; CDR3aa: CASRLGARYYGYTF; CDR3nt: TGTGCAAGTCGCTTAGGTGCCCGTTACTATGGCTACACCTTC
abundance: once; d_gene: NA; j_gene: TRBJ2-7; v_gene: TRBV29-1; CDR3aa: CSVAGRAAPYEQYF; CDR3nt: TGCAGCGTTGCCGGACGGGCCGCCCCCTACGAGCAGTACTTC
abundance: once; d_gene: TRBD1; j_gene: TRBJ1-1; v_gene: TRBV23-1; CDR3aa: CASSHPGDRENTEAFF; CDR3nt: TGCGCCAGCAGTCACCCTGGGGACAGAGAGAACACTGAAGCTTTCTTT